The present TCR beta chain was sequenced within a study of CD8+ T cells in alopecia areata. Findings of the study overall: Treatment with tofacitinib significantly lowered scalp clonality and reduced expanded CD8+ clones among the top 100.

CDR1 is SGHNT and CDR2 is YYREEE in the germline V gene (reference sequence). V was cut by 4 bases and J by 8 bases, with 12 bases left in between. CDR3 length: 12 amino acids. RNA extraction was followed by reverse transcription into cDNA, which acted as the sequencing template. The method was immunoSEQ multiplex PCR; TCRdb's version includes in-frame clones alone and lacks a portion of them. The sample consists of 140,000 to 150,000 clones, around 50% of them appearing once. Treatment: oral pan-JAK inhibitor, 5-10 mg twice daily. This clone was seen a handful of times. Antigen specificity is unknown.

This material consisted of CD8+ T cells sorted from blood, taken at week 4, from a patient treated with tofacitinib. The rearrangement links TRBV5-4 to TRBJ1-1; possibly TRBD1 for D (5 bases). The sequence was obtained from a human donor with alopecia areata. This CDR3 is CASSLTGDEAFF. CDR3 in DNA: TGTGCCAGCAGCCTCACAGGAGACGAAGCTTTCTTT.